A single sample gave rise to the 15 T cell receptor beta chains below, sequenced in a study of identifying expanded T cells in peripheral blood. The method was immunoSEQ multiplex PCR; TCRdb's version includes in-frame clones alone and lacks a portion of them. The table lists about 86,000 clones, roughly 84% of them singletons. What was sequenced was blood. These receptors all come from a person aged 18 to 70 in good health.

CDR3 DNA sequence: TGTGCCAGTAGTATGGACGGTTACTATCAGCCCCAGCATTTT. Translating gives CASSMDGYYQPQHF. The gene calls are TRBV19 and TRBJ1-5; D remains ambiguous. The germline V gene encodes CDR1 LNHDA and CDR2 SQIVND (reference sequence). Trimming left V 3 bases short and J 5 bases short, with 11 bases between. The CDR3 is 14 residues long.

The V and J genes are TRBV11-2 and TRBJ1-3; TRBD1 might be the D (6 bases). The V and J ends lost 1 base and 3 bases respectively, with 7 bases between them. Germline V gives CDR1 SGHAT, CDR2 FQNNGV. CDR3 size: 14 residues. The CDR3 bases are TGTGCCAGCAGCTTAGCAGGGGTTGGAAACACCATATATTTT. Amino acids: CASSLAGVGNTIYF.

This clone was observed a handful of times. V gene TRBV6-5 combines with J gene TRBJ2-3; the D is unclear. Germline CDR1 is MNHEY and CDR2 is SVGAGI. Trimming took 8 bases from V and 0 from J, leaving 9 bases between them. The length of the CDR3 is 13 residues. The chain's CDR3 is CASRPPSTDTQYF. DNA of the CDR3: TGTGCCAGCCGACCTCCAAGCACAGATACGCAGTATTTT.

This chain links TRBV5-1 with TRBJ2-7; D gene uncertain. This CDR3 has 15 amino acids. V was pared by 4 bases and J by 0 bases, with 14 bases between. Germline CDR1 is SGHRS and CDR2 is YFSETQ. The CDR3 here is CASSGSRSSSYEQYF. DNA for the CDR3: TGCGCCAGCAGCGGCTCCAGGTCGAGCTCCTACGAGCAGTACTTC.

About this clone itself: An end of the junction differs from the germline gene, which may be a read error. In the same sample, other DNA sequences code for this CDR3. The J gene is TRBJ1-2, the V gene TRBV29-1; D is undetermined. The CDR3 is 12 amino acids. Per the germline V gene, CDR1 is SQVTM and CDR2 is ANQGSEA. CDR3 sequence: CSVRGLVDGYTF. For the CDR3, the DNA is TGCAGCGTCCGGGGTTTGGTTGATGGCTACACCTTT.

The V gene is TRBV6-5, the J gene TRBJ2-7, with D perhaps being TRBD1 or TRBD2 (5 bases each). V was shortened by 0 bases and J by 2 bases, with 14 bases between the two germline ends. This CDR3 has 16 residues. CDR1 is MNHEY and CDR2 is SVGAGI in the germline V gene. CDR3: CASSYSGTSGPYEQYF. The CDR3 nucleotides are TGTGCCAGCAGTTACTCCGGGACCTCAGGCCCCTACGAGCAGTACTTC.

This clone was counted a single time. V is TRBV2 and J is TRBJ1-2; 9 nucleotides line up with TRBD1. V was pared by 6 bases and J by 8 bases, with 10 bases of the junction left unmatched. Germline CDR1 is SNHLY and CDR2 is FYNNEI. The CDR3 covers 14 residues. The CDR3 coding sequence is TGTGCCAGCAGCGGACAGGGGAGCTCGACCGGCTACACCTTC. Its translation is CASSGQGSSTGYTF.

The chain combines TRBV6-1 with TRBJ2-6; D is perhaps TRBD1 or TRBD2 (5 bases each). The germline CDR1 and CDR2 sequences are MNHNS and SASEGT. Trimming shortened V by 4 bases and J by 4 bases, and 11 bases separated the two germline ends. The CDR3 runs to 15 residues. DNA of the CDR3: TGTGCCAGCAGTGGGGTCCGGGGCGGGGCCAACGTCCTGACTTTC. It is translated as CASSGVRGGANVLTF.

This chain connects TRBV11-1 to TRBJ2-5, with D possibly TRBD1 on 7 matching bases. V lost 1 base and J lost 6, with 18 bases in between. The CDR3 is 16 residues long. Germline loops: CDR1 SGHAT, CDR2 FQDESV (reference sequence). The CDR3 sequence is CASSLVNIAGGKTQYF. The CDR3 DNA reads as TGTGCCAGCAGCTTAGTAAATATTGCAGGGGGGAAGACCCAGTACTTC.

This rearrangement joins TRBV29-1 to TRBJ2-5; D call uncertain. Germline loops: CDR1 SQVTM, CDR2 ANQGSEA. The CDR3 spans 11 residues. Trimming cost V 4 bases and J 6 bases, with 9 bases left between them. CDR3 region: CSVGFAQTQYF. The CDR3 bases are TGCAGCGTTGGCTTTGCCCAGACCCAGTACTTC.

Turning to this clone: One junction end disagrees with the germline gene, perhaps due to a read error. This chain links TRBV19 with TRBJ2-2; 8 bases line up with TRBD1. The CDR3 has 15 amino acids. From germline, CDR1 is LNHDA and CDR2 SQIVND (reference sequence). Here the CDR3 DNA reads TGTGCCAGTAGTATAGTCAGGGGGCAACACCGGGGAGCTGTTTTT. The encoded protein is CASSIVRGQHRGAVF. Together with reference TRBV19 and TRBJ2-2, the CDR3 gives the full variable domain: DGGITQSPKYLFRKEGQNVTLSCEQNLNHDAMYWYRQDPGQGLRLIYYSQIVNDFQKGDIAEGYSVSREKKESFPLTVTSAQKNPTAFYLCASSIVRGQHRGAVFGEGSRLTVL.

The chain employs TRBV15 and TRBJ1-3; D not resolved. The CDR3 totals 16 residues. The V gene lost 0 bases and the J gene lost 0 bases, with 9 bases spanning the gap. The germline CDR1 and CDR2 sequences are LNHNV and YYDKDF (reference sequence). The CDR3 DNA reads TGTGCCACCAGCAGAGACCAACGCCTCTCTGGAAACACCATATATTTT. Translated: CATSRDQRLSGNTIYF.

V gene TRBV11-2 combines with J gene TRBJ2-1, with 9 nucleotides matching TRBD1. In germline, CDR1 is SGHAT, CDR2 FQNNGV. The CDR3 is 16 residues long. The ends lost 2 bases at V and 3 bases at J; junction bases unmatched: 5. CDR3 region: CASSLYQGQGYNEQFF. The CDR3 nucleotides are TGTGCCAGCAGCTTATACCAGGGACAGGGCTACAATGAGCAGTTCTTC.

The CDR3 reads CASSLLTRRVANEQFF. The CDR3 nucleotides are TGTGCCAGCAGCCTACTGACTAGGCGAGTGGCCAATGAGCAGTTCTTC. This chain connects TRBV7-2 to TRBJ2-1, with D perhaps TRBD2 (6 bases). Between the trimmed V and J ends, which lost 5 bases and 6 bases, there was a span of 20 bases. This CDR3 comprises 16 residues. The V gene's germline CDR1 is SGHTA and CDR2 FQGNSA.

The rearrangement uses TRBV5-1 and TRBJ1-3, with a weak D call TRBD1 (5 bases). CDR1 SGHRS and CDR2 YFSETQ come from the germline V gene. This CDR3 is 14 amino acids long. Trimming cost V 4 bases and J 0 bases, with 8 bases left between them. CDR3 residues: CASSPRASGNTIYF. The CDR3 bases are TGCGCCAGCAGCCCCAGGGCCTCTGGAAACACCATATATTTT.